The 5 T cell receptor beta chains listed next were all sequenced from one sample in a study of blood T cell repertoires in COVID-19. Produced via immunoSEQ multiplex PCR; TCRdb's table is partial and in-frame only. Among around 270,000 clones listed, about 87% were seen once. The specimen sequenced was peripheral blood. These receptors originate from a man aged 60-69 years who had recovered from COVID-19.

This chain joins TRBV5-1 and TRBJ2-1; D is perhaps TRBD2 (5 bases). From germline, CDR1 is SGHRS and CDR2 YFSETQ. Trimming removed 4 bases at V and 1 base at J, with 15 bases between. This CDR3 is built from 16 residues. Here the CDR3 reads CASSPDARGSYNEQFF. CDR3 sequence (DNA): TGCGCCAGCAGCCCGGATGCACGGGGTTCCTACAATGAGCAGTTCTTC.

The chain employs TRBV7-2 and TRBJ1-1; 9 bases map to TRBD1. The V segment lost 5 bases and the J segment 4 bases; nucleotides outside the gene matches: 14. The CDR3 runs 17 residues. The germline V gene has CDR1 SGHTA and CDR2 FQGNSA. The CDR3 DNA reads as TGTGCCAGCAGCCCCACCGACAGGGGGGGGAGGCTCACTGAAGCTTTCTTT. This encodes CASSPTDRGGRLTEAFF.

The gene calls are TRBV7-2 and TRBJ2-2, with D perhaps TRBD2 (6 bases). The CDR3 runs to 14 residues. Per the germline V gene, CDR1 is SGHTA and CDR2 is FQGNSA. V was cut by 5 bases and J by 0 bases, with 7 bases left in between. The CDR3 bases are TGTGCCAGCAGCCGGGGGACGAACACCGGGGAGCTGTTTTTT. It translates to CASSRGTNTGELFF. The variable domain in full, with the rest retrieved from reference TRBV7-2 and TRBJ2-2, is GAGVSQSPSNKVTEKGKDVELRCDPISGHTALYWYRQSLGQGLEFLIYFQGNSAPDKSGLPSDRFSAERTGGSVSTLTIQRTQQEDSAVYLCASSRGTNTGELFFGEGSRLTVL.

V gene TRBV5-1 combines with J gene TRBJ1-2; TRBD1 matches at 12 bases. From germline, CDR1 is SGHRS and CDR2 YFSETQ. The length of the CDR3 is 16 residues. With 0 bases clipped from V and 8 bases from J, the junction kept 8 bases outside the gene matches. The DNA for the CDR3 is TGCGCCAGCAGCTTGGCCTGGCGAGGGACAGGGGGCGGCTACACCTTC. It codes for CASSLAWRGTGGGYTF.

J is TRBJ1-1 and V is TRBV29-1; D remains unclear. The CDR3 sequence is 13 residues long. From germline, CDR1 is SQVTM and CDR2 ANQGSEA. V lost 6 bases and J lost 1, with 12 bases in between. The CDR3 nucleotides read TGCAGCGTGGCTGGGCAGCCGAACACTGAAGCTTTCTTT. Its protein product is CSVAGQPNTEAFF.